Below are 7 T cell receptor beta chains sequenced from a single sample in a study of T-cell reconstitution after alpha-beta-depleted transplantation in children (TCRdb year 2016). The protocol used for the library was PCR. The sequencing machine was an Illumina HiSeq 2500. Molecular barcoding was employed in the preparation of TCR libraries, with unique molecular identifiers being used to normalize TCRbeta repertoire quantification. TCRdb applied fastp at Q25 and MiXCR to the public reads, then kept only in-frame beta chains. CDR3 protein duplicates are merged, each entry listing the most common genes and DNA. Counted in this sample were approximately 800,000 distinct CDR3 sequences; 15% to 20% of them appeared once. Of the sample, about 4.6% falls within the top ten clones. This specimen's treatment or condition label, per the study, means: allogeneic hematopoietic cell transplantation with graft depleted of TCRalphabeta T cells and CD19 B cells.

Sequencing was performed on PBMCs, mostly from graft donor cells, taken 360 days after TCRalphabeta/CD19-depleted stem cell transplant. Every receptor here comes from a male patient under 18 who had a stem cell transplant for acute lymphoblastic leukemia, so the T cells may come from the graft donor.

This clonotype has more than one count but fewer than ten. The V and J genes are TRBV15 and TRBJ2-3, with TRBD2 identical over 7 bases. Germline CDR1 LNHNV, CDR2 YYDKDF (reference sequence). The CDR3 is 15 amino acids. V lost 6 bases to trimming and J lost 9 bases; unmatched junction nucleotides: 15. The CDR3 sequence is CATSVVKFGGSTQYF. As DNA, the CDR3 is TGTGCCACCAGTGTAGTGAAATTTGGCGGGAGCACGCAGTATTTT.

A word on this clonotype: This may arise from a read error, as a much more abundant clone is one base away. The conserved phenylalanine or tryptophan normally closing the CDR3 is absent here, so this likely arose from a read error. CDR3 in amino acids: CSVVENIQYC. The CDR3 DNA follows: TGCAGCGTTGTGGAAAACATTCAGTACTGC. The chain is built from TRBV29-1 and TRBJ2-4; no clear D. This CDR3 comprises 10 residues. Germline V gene sequence: CDR1 SQVTM, CDR2 ANQGSEA. Deletions cut 4 bases from V and 5 bases from J, with 3 bases between.

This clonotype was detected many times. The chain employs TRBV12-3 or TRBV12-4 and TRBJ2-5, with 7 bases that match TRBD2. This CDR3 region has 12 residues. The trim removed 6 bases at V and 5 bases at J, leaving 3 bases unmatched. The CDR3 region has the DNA TGTGCCAGCAGGCGGGAGAGGGAGACCCAGTACTTC. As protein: CASRRERETQYF.

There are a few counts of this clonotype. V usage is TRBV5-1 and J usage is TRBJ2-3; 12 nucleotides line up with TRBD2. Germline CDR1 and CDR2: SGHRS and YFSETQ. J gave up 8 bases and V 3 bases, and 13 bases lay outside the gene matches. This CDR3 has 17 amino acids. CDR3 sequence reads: CASSWGPPTSGRPTQYF. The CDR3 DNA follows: TGCGCCAGCAGCTGGGGGCCCCCTACTAGCGGGAGGCCTACGCAGTATTTT.

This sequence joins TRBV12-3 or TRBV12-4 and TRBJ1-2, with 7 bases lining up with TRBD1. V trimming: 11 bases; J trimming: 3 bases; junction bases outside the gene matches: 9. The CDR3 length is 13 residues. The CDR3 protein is CALITQGDYGYTF. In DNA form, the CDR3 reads TGTGCCTTAATAACGCAGGGGGACTATGGCTACACCTTC.

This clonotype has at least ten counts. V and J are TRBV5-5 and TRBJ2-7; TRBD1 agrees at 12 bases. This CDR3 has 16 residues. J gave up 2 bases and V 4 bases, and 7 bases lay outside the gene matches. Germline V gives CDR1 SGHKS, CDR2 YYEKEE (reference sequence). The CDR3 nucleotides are TGTGCCAGCAGCCGCACCGGGACAGGGGGCGCCTACGAGCAGTACTTC. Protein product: CASSRTGTGGAYEQYF.

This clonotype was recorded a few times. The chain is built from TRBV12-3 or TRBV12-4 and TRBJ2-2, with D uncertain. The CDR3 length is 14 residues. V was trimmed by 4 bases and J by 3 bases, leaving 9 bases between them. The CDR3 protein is CASSSVKDTGELFF. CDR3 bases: TGTGCCAGCAGTTCCGTTAAGGACACCGGGGAGCTGTTTTTT.